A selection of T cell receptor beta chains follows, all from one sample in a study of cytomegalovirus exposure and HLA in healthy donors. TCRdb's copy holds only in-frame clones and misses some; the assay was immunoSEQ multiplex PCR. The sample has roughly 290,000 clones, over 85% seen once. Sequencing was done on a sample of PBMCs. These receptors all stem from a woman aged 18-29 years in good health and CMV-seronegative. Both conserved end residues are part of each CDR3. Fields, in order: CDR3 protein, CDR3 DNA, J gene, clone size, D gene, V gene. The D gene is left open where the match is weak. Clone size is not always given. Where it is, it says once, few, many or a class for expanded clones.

CDR3 protein: CATSRDPRDQGAWQPQHF
CDR3 DNA: TGTGCCACCAGCAGAGACCCACGCGATCAGGGGGCTTGGCAGCCCCAGCATTTT
J gene: TRBJ1-5
clone size: -
D gene: TRBD1
V gene: TRBV15

CDR3 protein: CASSVLGQGAGEQYF
CDR3 DNA: TGTGCCAGCAGCGTTCTGGGACAGGGGGCGGGAGAGCAGTACTTC
J gene: TRBJ2-7
clone size: -
D gene: TRBD1
V gene: TRBV9

CDR3 protein: CASSLSRQDKAFF
CDR3 DNA: TGTGCCAGCAGTTTATCTCGGCAGGACAAAGCTTTCTTT
J gene: TRBJ1-1
clone size: -
D gene: -
V gene: TRBV27

CDR3 protein: CASSPRGPTGTISYEQYF
CDR3 DNA: TGCGCCAGCAGCCCAAGGGGCCCAACAGGAACTATTTCCTACGAGCAGTACTTC
J gene: TRBJ2-7
clone size: -
D gene: -
V gene: TRBV5-1

CDR3 protein: CASRETPRSSYNEQFF
CDR3 DNA: TGTGCCAGCAGGGAGACCCCGCGGAGCTCCTACAATGAGCAGTTCTTC
J gene: TRBJ2-1
clone size: -
D gene: -
V gene: TRBV2

CDR3 protein: CASSLGLAGAGEKLFF
CDR3 DNA: TGTGCCAGCAGCTTAGGCCTGGCAGGGGCAGGTGAAAAACTGTTTTTT
J gene: TRBJ1-4
clone size: -
D gene: -
V gene: TRBV11-2

CDR3 protein: CASSEEGGAQEQFF
CDR3 DNA: TGTGCCAGCAGTGAAGAGGGGGGGGCCCAAGAGCAGTTCTTC
J gene: TRBJ2-1
clone size: -
D gene: -
V gene: TRBV6-5

CDR3 protein: CASREDTSNQPQHF
CDR3 DNA: TGTGCCAGCAGAGAGGACACTAGCAATCAGCCCCAGCATTTT
J gene: TRBJ1-5
clone size: few
D gene: -
V gene: TRBV2

CDR3 protein: CASSPGGSYGYTF
CDR3 DNA: TGTGCCAGCAGCCCCGGCGGAAGCTATGGCTACACCTTC
J gene: TRBJ1-2
clone size: -
D gene: -
V gene: TRBV7-9

CDR3 protein: CASRYGQMNTEAFF
CDR3 DNA: TGCGCCAGCAGGTACGGACAGATGAACACTGAAGCTTTCTTT
J gene: TRBJ1-1
clone size: -
D gene: -
V gene: TRBV5-1

CDR3 protein: CASSEWGTGGFGYTF
CDR3 DNA: TGTGCCAGCAGTGAATGGGGGACAGGGGGGTTCGGCTACACCTTC
J gene: TRBJ1-2
clone size: -
D gene: TRBD1
V gene: TRBV25-1

CDR3 protein: CASSLRRAYEQYF
CDR3 DNA: TGCGCCAGCAGCTTGAGGAGGGCCTACGAGCAGTACTTC
J gene: TRBJ2-7
clone size: -
D gene: -
V gene: TRBV5-1

CDR3 protein: CASSYRGYGYTF
CDR3 DNA: TGTGCCAGCAGCTACAGGGGTTATGGCTACACCTTC
J gene: TRBJ1-2
clone size: -
D gene: TRBD1
V gene: TRBV5-6

CDR3 protein: CASSWGDSRNEQFF
CDR3 DNA: TGTGCCAGCAGCTGGGGGGACAGTAGGAATGAGCAGTTCTTC
J gene: TRBJ2-1
clone size: -
D gene: -
V gene: TRBV7-3

CDR3 protein: CASSGPSGGGGNTIYF
CDR3 DNA: TGTGCCAGCAGCGGACCCAGTGGGGGGGGAGGAAACACCATATATTTT
J gene: TRBJ1-3
clone size: -
D gene: -
V gene: TRBV9

CDR3 protein: CASRRTGVSEAFF
CDR3 DNA: TGTGCCAGTAGGCGGACAGGGGTATCTGAAGCTTTCTTT
J gene: TRBJ1-1
clone size: -
D gene: TRBD1
V gene: TRBV19

CDR3 protein: CASSALGAQYYEQYF
CDR3 DNA: TGTGCCAGCAGCGCCTTGGGGGCTCAATACTACGAGCAGTACTTC
J gene: TRBJ2-7
clone size: -
D gene: -
V gene: TRBV5-4

CDR3 protein: CASSTGQGAGNEQFF
CDR3 DNA: TGTGCCAGCAGTACGGGACAGGGGGCGGGCAATGAGCAGTTCTTC
J gene: TRBJ2-1
clone size: -
D gene: TRBD1
V gene: TRBV2

CDR3 protein: CASSLEGSVNYGYTF
CDR3 DNA: TGCGCCAGCAGCTTGGAAGGCAGCGTGAACTATGGCTACACCTTC
J gene: TRBJ1-2
clone size: -
D gene: -
V gene: TRBV5-1

CDR3 protein: CASSPDREVGYTF
CDR3 DNA: TGTGCCAGCTCCCCTGACAGGGAAGTCGGCTACACCTTC
J gene: TRBJ1-2
clone size: -
D gene: TRBD1
V gene: TRBV11-1

CDR3 protein: CASSLEVASPYNEQFF
CDR3 DNA: TGTGCCAGCAGCTTGGAAGTAGCGTCCCCCTACAATGAGCAGTTCTTC
J gene: TRBJ2-1
clone size: -
D gene: -
V gene: TRBV5-4

CDR3 protein: CASSLIASDYPNEQYF
CDR3 DNA: TGTGCCAGCAGCTTAATAGCGTCGGACTACCCCAACGAGCAGTACTTC
J gene: TRBJ2-7
clone size: -
D gene: -
V gene: TRBV7-3

CDR3 protein: CASSLQQGINEQFF
CDR3 DNA: TGCGCCAGCAGCTTGCAGCAGGGGATCAATGAGCAGTTCTTC
J gene: TRBJ2-1
clone size: -
D gene: -
V gene: TRBV5-1

CDR3 protein: CSVLTGDYGYTF
CDR3 DNA: TGCAGCGTTCTGACAGGGGACTATGGCTACACCTTC
J gene: TRBJ1-2
clone size: -
D gene: TRBD1
V gene: TRBV29-1

CDR3 protein: CASNREPGGAAYEQYF
CDR3 DNA: TGTGCCAGCAACCGTGAGCCCGGGGGGGCGGCCTACGAGCAGTACTTC
J gene: TRBJ2-7
clone size: -
D gene: TRBD2
V gene: TRBV9

CDR3 protein: CASSLFGGGAYEQYF
CDR3 DNA: TGTGCCAGCAGCTTATTCGGAGGGGGGGCCTACGAGCAGTACTTC
J gene: TRBJ2-7
clone size: -
D gene: -
V gene: TRBV7-6

CDR3 protein: CASSVAAGALADTQYF
CDR3 DNA: TGTGCCAGCAGCGTAGCGGCGGGGGCCCTCGCAGATACGCAGTATTTT
J gene: TRBJ2-3
clone size: -
D gene: -
V gene: TRBV9

CDR3 protein: CASSAGTGGEKLFF
CDR3 DNA: TGTGCCAGCAGCGCCGGGACAGGGGGAGAAAAACTGTTTTTT
J gene: TRBJ1-4
clone size: few
D gene: TRBD1
V gene: TRBV9

CDR3 protein: CASSFPGQGNYGYTF
CDR3 DNA: TGCGCCAGCAGTTTCCCGGGACAGGGTAACTATGGCTACACCTTC
J gene: TRBJ1-2
clone size: once
D gene: TRBD1
V gene: TRBV10-1